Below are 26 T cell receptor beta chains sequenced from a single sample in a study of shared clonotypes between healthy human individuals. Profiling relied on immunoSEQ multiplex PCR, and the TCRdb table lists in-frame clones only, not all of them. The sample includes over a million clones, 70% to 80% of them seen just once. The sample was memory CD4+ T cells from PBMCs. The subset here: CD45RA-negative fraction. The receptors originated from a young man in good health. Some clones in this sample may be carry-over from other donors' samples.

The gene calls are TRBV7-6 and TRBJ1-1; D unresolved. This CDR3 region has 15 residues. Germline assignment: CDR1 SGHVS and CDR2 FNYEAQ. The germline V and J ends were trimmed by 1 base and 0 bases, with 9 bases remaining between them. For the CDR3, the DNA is TGTGCCAGCAGCTTAGGCCAGATAATGAACACTGAAGCTTTCTTT. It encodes CASSLGQIMNTEAFF.

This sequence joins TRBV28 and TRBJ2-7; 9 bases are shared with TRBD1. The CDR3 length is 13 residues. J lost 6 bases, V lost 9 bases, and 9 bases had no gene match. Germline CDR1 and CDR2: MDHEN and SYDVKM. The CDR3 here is CARDNRGRTEQYF. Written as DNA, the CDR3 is TGTGCCAGGGACAACAGGGGGCGAACCGAGCAGTACTTC.

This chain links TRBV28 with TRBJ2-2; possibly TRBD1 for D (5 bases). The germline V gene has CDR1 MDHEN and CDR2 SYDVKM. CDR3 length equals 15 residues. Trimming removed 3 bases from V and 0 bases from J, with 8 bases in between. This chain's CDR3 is CASSFGAANTGELFF. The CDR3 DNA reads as TGTGCCAGCAGTTTTGGGGCGGCGAACACCGGGGAGCTGTTTTTT.

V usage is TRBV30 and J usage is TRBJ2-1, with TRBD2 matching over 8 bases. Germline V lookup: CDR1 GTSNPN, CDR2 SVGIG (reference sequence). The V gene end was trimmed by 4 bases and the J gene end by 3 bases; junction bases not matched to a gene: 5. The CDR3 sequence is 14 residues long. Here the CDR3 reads CAWNPRGGYNEQFF. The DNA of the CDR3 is TGTGCCTGGAACCCTCGGGGGGGCTACAATGAGCAGTTCTTC.

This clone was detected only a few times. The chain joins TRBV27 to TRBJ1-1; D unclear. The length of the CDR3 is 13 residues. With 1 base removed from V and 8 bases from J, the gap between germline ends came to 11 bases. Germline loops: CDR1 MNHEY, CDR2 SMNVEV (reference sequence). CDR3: CASSLWVSREAFF. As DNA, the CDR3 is TGTGCCAGCAGTTTATGGGTATCCAGGGAAGCTTTCTTT.

This CDR3 reads CASSQVRETQYF. The CDR3 region has the DNA TGTGCCAGCAGCCAAGTTAGGGAGACCCAGTACTTC. The chain carries TRBV4-2 and TRBJ2-5, with D uncertain. Germline values: CDR1 LGHNA, CDR2 YNFKEQ. Trimming shortened V by 1 base and J by 5 bases, and 5 bases separated the two germline ends. CDR3 length equals 12 residues.

Here the CDR3 reads CASSVREDTQYF. CDR3 DNA sequence: TGTGCCAGCAGCGTGCGGGAGGATACGCAGTATTTT. The chain carries TRBV9 and TRBJ2-3, with 7 bases identical to TRBD2. CDR1 SGDLS and CDR2 YYNGEE come from the germline V gene. The junction had 0 bases not matched to a gene; V was cut back by 2 bases and J by 6 bases. The CDR3 has 12 amino acids.

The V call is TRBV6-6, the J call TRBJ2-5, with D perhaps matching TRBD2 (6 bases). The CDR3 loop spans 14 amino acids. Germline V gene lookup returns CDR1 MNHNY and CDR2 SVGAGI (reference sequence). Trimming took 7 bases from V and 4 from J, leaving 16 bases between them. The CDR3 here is CASTPRGNGETQYF. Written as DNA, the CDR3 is TGTGCCAGCACCCCCCGGGGGAACGGAGAGACCCAGTACTTC.

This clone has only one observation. CDR3 amino acids: CASSFPGQGAGELFF. Written as DNA, the CDR3 is TGTGCCAGCAGCTTCCCGGGACAGGGGGCCGGGGAGCTGTTTTTT. This chain links TRBV7-9 with TRBJ2-2, with 11 nucleotides matching TRBD1. Germline V gives CDR1 SEHNR, CDR2 FQNEAQ (reference sequence). This CDR3 spans 15 amino acids. J was trimmed by 6 bases and V by 3 bases; bases with no gene match: 3.

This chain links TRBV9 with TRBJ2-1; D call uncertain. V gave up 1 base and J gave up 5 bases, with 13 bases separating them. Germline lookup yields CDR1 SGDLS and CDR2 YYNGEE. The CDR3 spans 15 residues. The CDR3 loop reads CASSVQAGYDNEQFF. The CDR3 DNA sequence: TGTGCCAGCAGCGTACAGGCCGGTTACGACAATGAGCAGTTCTTC. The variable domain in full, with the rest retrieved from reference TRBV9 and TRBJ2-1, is DSGVTQTPKHLITATGQRVTLRCSPRSGDLSVYWYQQSLDQGLQFLIQYYNGEERAKGNILERFSAQQFPDLHSELNLSSLELGDSALYFCASSVQAGYDNEQFFGPGTRLTVL.

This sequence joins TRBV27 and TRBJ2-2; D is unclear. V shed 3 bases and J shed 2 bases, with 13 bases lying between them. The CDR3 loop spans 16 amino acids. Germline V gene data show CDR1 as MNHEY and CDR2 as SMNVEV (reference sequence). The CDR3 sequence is CASSFRRAYNTGELFF. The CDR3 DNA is TGTGCCAGCAGTTTCCGCCGGGCCTATAACACCGGGGAGCTGTTTTTT.

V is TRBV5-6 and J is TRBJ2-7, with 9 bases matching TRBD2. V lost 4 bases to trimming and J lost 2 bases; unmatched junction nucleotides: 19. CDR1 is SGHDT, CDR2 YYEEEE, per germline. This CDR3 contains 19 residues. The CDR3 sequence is CASSPLAPGASGDTYEQYF. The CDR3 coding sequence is TGTGCCAGCAGCCCGCTAGCGCCAGGGGCTAGCGGGGATACCTACGAGCAGTACTTC.

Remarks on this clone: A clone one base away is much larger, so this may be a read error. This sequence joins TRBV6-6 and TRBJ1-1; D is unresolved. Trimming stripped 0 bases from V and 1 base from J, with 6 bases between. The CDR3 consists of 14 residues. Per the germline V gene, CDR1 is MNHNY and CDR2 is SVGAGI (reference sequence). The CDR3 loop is CASSYSSANTEAFF. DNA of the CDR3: TGTGCCAGCAGTTACTCGTCGGCGAACACTGAAGCTTTCTTT.

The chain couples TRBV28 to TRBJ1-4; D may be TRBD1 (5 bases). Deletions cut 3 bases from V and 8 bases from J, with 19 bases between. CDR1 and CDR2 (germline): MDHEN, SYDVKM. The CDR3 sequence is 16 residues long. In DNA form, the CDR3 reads TGTGCCAGCAGTTTGGGGTTTCAGGGAGGAGGCGAAAAACTGTTTTTT. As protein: CASSLGFQGGGEKLFF.

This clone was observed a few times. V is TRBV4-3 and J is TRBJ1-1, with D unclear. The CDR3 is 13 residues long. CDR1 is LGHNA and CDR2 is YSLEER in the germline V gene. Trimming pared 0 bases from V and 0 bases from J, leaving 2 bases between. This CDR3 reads CASSQEMNTEAFF. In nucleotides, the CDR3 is TGCGCCAGCAGCCAAGAAATGAACACTGAAGCTTTCTTT.

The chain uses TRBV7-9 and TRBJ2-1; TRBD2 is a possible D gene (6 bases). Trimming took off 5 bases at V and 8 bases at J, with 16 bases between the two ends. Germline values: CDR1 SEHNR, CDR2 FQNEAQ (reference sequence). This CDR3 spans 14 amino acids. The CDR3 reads CASSQPAGLDEQFF. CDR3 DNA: TGTGCCAGCAGCCAACCGGCGGGGTTGGATGAGCAGTTCTTC.

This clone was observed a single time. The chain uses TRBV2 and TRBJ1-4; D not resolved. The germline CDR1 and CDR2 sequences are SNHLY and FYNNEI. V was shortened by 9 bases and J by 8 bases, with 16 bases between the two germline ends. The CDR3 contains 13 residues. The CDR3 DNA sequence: TGTGCCAGTACTGGGCCGCTAAGGGAAAAACTGTTTTTT. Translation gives CASTGPLREKLFF.

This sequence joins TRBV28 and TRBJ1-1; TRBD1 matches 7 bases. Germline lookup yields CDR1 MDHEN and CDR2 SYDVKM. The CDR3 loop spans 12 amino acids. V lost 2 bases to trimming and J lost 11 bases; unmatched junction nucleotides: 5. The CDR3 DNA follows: TGTGCCAGCAGTTTAAGACAGGGTCTCGCTTTCTTT. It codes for CASSLRQGLAFF.

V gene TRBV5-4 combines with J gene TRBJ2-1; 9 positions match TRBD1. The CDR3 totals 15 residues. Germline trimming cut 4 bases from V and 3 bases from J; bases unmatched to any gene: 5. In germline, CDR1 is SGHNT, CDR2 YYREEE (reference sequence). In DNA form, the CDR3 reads TGTGCCAGCAGCCCGGGACAGGGCTACTACAATGAGCAGTTCTTC. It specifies CASSPGQGYYNEQFF.

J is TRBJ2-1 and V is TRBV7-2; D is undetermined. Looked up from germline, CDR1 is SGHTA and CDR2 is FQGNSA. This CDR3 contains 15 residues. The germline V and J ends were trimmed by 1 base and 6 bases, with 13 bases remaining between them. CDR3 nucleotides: TGTGCCAGCAGCTTAGTGAGCTCCTGGGGCAATGAGCAGTTCTTC. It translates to CASSLVSSWGNEQFF.

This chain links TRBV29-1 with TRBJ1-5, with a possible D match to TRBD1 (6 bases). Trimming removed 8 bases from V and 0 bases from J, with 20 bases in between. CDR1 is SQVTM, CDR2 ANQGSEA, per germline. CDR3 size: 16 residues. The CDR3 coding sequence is TGCAGCCTTTACGCCCCAGGGGATTATAGCAATCAGCCCCAGCATTTT. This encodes CSLYAPGDYSNQPQHF.

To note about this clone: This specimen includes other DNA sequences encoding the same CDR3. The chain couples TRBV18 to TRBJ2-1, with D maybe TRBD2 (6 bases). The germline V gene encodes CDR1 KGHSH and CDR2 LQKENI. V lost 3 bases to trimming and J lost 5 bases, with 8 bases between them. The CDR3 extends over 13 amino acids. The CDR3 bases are TGTGCCAGCTCACCGGGACTTAACAATGAGCAGTTCTTC. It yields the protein CASSPGLNNEQFF.

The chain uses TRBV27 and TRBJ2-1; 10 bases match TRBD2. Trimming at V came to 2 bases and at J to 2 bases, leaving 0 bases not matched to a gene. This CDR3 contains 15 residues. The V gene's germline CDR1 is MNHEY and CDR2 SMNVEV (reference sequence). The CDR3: CASSLLAGAYNEQFF. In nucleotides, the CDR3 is TGTGCCAGCAGTTTACTAGCGGGGGCCTACAATGAGCAGTTCTTC.

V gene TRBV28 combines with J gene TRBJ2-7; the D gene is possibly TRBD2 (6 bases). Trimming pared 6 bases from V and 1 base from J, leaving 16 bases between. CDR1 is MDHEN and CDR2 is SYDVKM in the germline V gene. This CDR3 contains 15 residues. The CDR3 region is CASSPSARGSYEQYF. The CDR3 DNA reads TGTGCCAGCAGCCCCTCGGCGCGGGGATCCTACGAGCAGTACTTC.

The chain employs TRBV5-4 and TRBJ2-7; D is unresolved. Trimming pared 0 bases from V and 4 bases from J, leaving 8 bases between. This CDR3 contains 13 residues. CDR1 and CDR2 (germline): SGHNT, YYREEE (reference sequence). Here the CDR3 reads CASSLDRRYEQYF. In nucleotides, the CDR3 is TGTGCCAGCAGCTTGGACCGACGTTACGAGCAGTACTTC.

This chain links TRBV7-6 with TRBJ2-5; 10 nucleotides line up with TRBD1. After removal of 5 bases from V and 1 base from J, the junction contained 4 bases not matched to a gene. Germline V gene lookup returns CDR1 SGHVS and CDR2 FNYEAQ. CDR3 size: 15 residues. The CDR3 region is CASSSWTGGQETQYF. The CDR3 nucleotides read TGTGCCAGCAGCAGTTGGACAGGGGGCCAAGAGACCCAGTACTTC.